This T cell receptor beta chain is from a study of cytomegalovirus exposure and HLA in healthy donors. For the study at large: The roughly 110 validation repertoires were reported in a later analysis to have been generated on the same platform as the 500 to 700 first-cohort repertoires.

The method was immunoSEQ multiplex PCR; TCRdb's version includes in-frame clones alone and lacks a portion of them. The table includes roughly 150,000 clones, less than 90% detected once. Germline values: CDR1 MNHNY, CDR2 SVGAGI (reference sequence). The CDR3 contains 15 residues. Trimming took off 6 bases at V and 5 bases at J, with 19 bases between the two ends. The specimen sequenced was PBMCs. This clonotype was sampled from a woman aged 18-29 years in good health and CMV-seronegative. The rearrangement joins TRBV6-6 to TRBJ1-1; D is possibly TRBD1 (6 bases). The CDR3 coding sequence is TGTGCCAGCAGGGGCCACGAGGACAGCGGAACTGAAGCTTTCTTT. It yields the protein CASRGHEDSGTEAFF.